This T cell receptor (beta chain) was sequenced in a study of T cells in Graves' hyperthyroidism and ophthalmopathy. With respect to this clonotype: This may be a read error: a much more frequent sequence differs by one nucleotide.

What was amplified from RNA transcripts were TCR beta CDR3 regions. During a first-round RT-PCR of the TCR CDR3, the HTBI primer set was used. In TCRdb, the multiplex PCR reads were re-called with MiXCR into one record per CDR3 protein. The sample consists of 500,000 to 800,000 distinct CDR3 sequences, 45% of them appearing once. Not enrolled were patients with uncontrolled infection, other autoimmune disease, pregnancy or lactation. Clinicians diagnosed patients from clinical symptoms, serum thyroxine and TRAb, thyroid ultrasound and orbital computed tomography. The germline V gene has CDR1 LNHNV and CDR2 YYDKDF (reference sequence). This CDR3 has 17 residues. V was pared by 0 bases and J by 0 bases, with 14 bases between.

This TCR was sampled from an adult man with Graves' disease, either hyperthyroidism or ophthalmopathy (not recorded which). The chain joins TRBV15 to TRBJ1-1; no definite D call. Sequenced input: peripheral blood or thyroid tissue (not recorded which). In DNA form, the CDR3 reads TGTGCCACCAGCAGAGAGAAGGAGGCCCCCTTGAACACTGAAGCTTTCTTT. Its protein is CATSREKEAPLNTEAFF.